This T cell receptor (beta chain) was captured in a study of human T cells and chemical hapten exposure. Study-level findings and limits: Having alopecia, donors may respond immunologically unlike healthy people. Sensitizing with DPC caused no change in TCRs above 1 in 1000 frequency.

TCRdb reprocessed the RACE reads via MiXCR and lists one record per CDR3 protein. Of roughly 100,000 distinct CDR3 sequences in the sample, approximately 12% were seen once. Comments on this clonotype: Its matching antigen is unknown.

Looked up from germline, CDR1 is SGHAT and CDR2 is FQNNGV. CDR3 size: 15 residues. The V gene end was trimmed by 0 bases and the J gene end by 10 bases; junction bases not matched to a gene: 8. As for time point: pre-sensitization, week 0. Treatment noted: therapeutic diphenylcyclopropenone sensitization with weekly scalp DPC. This receptor was taken from a woman aged 45-65 years with alopecia areata. Some clones in this sample may be carry-over from other donors' samples. The genes are TRBV11-2 and TRBJ2-1, with 8 nucleotides matching TRBD2. The sample was whole blood, taken in connection with sensitization to the hapten diphenylcyclopropenone (DPC). CDR3 in amino acids: CASSLDSGREREQFF. The CDR3 nucleotides are TGTGCCAGCAGCTTAGATTCCGGGAGGGAACGAGAGCAGTTCTTC.